The clone carrying this T cell receptor beta chain was seen more than once but under ten times. The CDR3 totals 13 residues. CDR1 MNHEY and CDR2 SVGAGI come from the germline V gene. V lost 5 bases to trimming and J lost 4 bases; unmatched junction nucleotides: 2. This entry is derived from a study of cytomegalovirus exposure and HLA in healthy donors. In the PCR, 60 Vbeta and 13 Jbeta primers were used. Here immunoSEQ multiplex PCR was the method, and the copy in TCRdb shows in-frame clones only, minus some. Counted here are about 130,000 clones, 80% occurring once; the ten biggest clones make up 1%.

The sample taken for sequencing was PBMCs. The receptor's source is a man aged 40-49 years in good health and CMV-seronegative. V usage is TRBV6-5 and J usage is TRBJ2-7, with 10 bases aligning to TRBD2. Here the CDR3 reads CASSTSGNYEQYF. The DNA for the CDR3 is TGTGCCAGCAGTACTAGCGGGAATTACGAGCAGTACTTC.